The clone carrying this T cell receptor beta chain was recorded a few times. Alongside a J-beta primer mix, a sample-barcoded 5' primer served in a second PCR lasting 7 to 11 cycles. TCRdb ran MiXCR on the 5' RACE reads and lists one entry per CDR3 protein. The sample has 890,000 or so distinct CDR3 sequences, approximately 59% seen once; the top ten hold about 27%. The data derive from a study of blood T cells in healthy people across ages. Study information: Template switching caught about one barcoded beta molecule for each two T cells.

The germline gives CDR1 MNHEY, CDR2 SVGAGI. There are 12 residues in the CDR3. V lost 0 bases and J 10 bases, leaving 9 bases between the germline ends. The sample was blood. The TCR was taken from a man aged 25-45 years in good health. This chain joins TRBV6-5 and TRBJ1-2; D is uncertain. The CDR3, as DNA: TGTGCCAGCAGTTACTCGAGCCGGGACTACACCTTC. This codes for CASSYSSRDYTF.